Given below is one T cell receptor beta chain in context. Its cognate antigen is unknown. The sample contains more than one DNA sequence encoding this CDR3. The sample originates from a study of T cell responses to AZD1222 COVID-19 vaccine. The data were produced by immunoSEQ multiplex PCR, yet TCRdb's version contains in-frame clones alone and is incomplete. Of roughly 120,000 clones listed, about 89% were seen once; the top ten hold almost 5.5%. From germline, CDR1 is LGHDT and CDR2 YNNKEL (reference sequence). The V end lost 1 base, the J end lost 7 bases, and 5 bases lay between the germline ends. The CDR3 runs 12 residues. Notes on the study in general: Sampled repertoires all dated from after the peak T cell response. Donors in the cohort were predominantly white British and more often female, and clonal diversity was possibly underestimated. Spike was spanned by vaccine-associated CD4 TCRs, which were dominant at 160-218 and 743-854. Among AZD1222 vaccinees, only five or six were seropositive at baseline.

The clonotype was recovered from an adult in good health. The chain employs TRBV3-1 (or the pseudogene TRBV3-2) and TRBJ1-5; no reliable D call. The sequencing here drew on peripheral blood, taken on day 0 of AZD1222 vaccination. CDR3 sequence: CASSQGEQPQHF. DNA of the CDR3: TGTGCCAGCAGCCAAGGAGAGCAGCCCCAGCATTTT.